This entry features one TCR beta chain sequence. Its target is not known. A much larger clone sits a single nucleotide away, making a read error possible. Additional DNA sequences in this sample encode the identical CDR3. In germline, CDR1 is ENHRY, CDR2 SYGVKD. CDR3 size: 14 residues. The trim removed 6 bases at V and 14 bases at J, leaving 15 bases unmatched. As processed by the authors: The authors used CDR3 differences across clinicopathological groups to build a distant-metastasis classifier for papillary thyroid cancer. With MiXCR, TCRdb reprocessed the PCR reads. These V and J calls derive from TCRdb rather than the authors' analysis. The sample yields about 59,000 clones, under 20% seen once. The data originate from a study of metastatic and nonmetastatic thyroid tumors. Study-level background: From malignant and benign thyroid patients, repertoires in blood and in tumor or nodule tissue were compared. Regarding the study as a whole: Versus benign nodules, malignant thyroid tumors reportedly had significantly higher TCR beta diversity, in blood and tumor.

Patients were all untreated before their thyroid surgery. This clonotype originated in a male donor with papillary thyroid cancer or a benign thyroid nodule (not recorded which). Some clones in this sample may be carry-over from other donors' samples. Material for sequencing was blood. The genes are TRBV10-3 and TRBJ2-2; TRBD1 matches at 7 bases. The DNA for the CDR3 is TGTGCCATCAGCGAGCCGTTCAGAGGACAGGCCCTGTTTTTT. Translating it yields CAISEPFRGQALFF.